These 22 T cell receptor beta chains share one sample of origin, sequenced in a study of CD8 T cells in Susac syndrome. The authors reverse transcribed roughly 0.5 to 1 ug RNA with random hexamers. TCRdb reanalysed the immunoSEQ multiplex PCR reads using MiXCR and keeps one entry per CDR3 protein. The sample lists 250,000 to 300,000 distinct CDR3 sequences, around 89% occurring once. The material sequenced was CD8+ T cells from PBMCs. These receptors all stem from a human donor with multiple sclerosis.

This sequence joins TRBV12-3 or TRBV12-4 and TRBJ2-1; 7 bases agree with TRBD1. The J segment lost 6 bases and the V segment lost 6 bases, leaving 8 bases of the junction unmatched. This CDR3 spans 14 amino acids. The CDR3 DNA follows: TGTGCCAGCAGCCCGGGACAGATTAGCAATGAGCAGTTCTTC. It translates to CASSPGQISNEQFF.

The chain employs TRBV30 and TRBJ2-7; maybe TRBD2 (6 bases). This CDR3 contains 14 residues. The V gene's germline CDR1 is GTSNPN and CDR2 SVGIG (reference sequence). Trimming took off 3 bases at V and 2 bases at J, with 14 bases between the two ends. The CDR3 loop reads CAWRSASATYEQYF. The CDR3 DNA sequence: TGTGCCTGGAGGTCCGCTAGCGCTACCTACGAGCAGTACTTC. Full variable domain (missing parts from reference TRBV30 and TRBJ2-7): SQTIHQWPATLVQPVGSPLSLECTVEGTSNPNLYWYRQAAGRGLQLLFYSVGIGQISSEVPQNLSASRPQDRQFILSSKKLLLSDSGFYLCAWRSASATYEQYFGPGTRLTVT.

This chain joins TRBV6-1 and TRBJ2-5; tentatively, D is TRBD2 (6 bases). Trimming removed 7 bases from V and 1 base from J, with 22 bases in between. Looked up from germline, CDR1 is MNHNS and CDR2 is SASEGT. The CDR3 consists of 17 residues. The CDR3 bases are TGTGCCAGCACCCAATGGGTCGGGGGAAAAAGCCAAGAGACCCAGTACTTC. This translates into CASTQWVGGKSQETQYF.

The CDR3 reads CASSPLGEASGNTGELFF. CDR3 bases: TGTGCCAGCAGTCCCCTCGGCGAGGCTAGCGGGAACACCGGGGAGCTGTTTTTT. The rearrangement joins TRBV27 to TRBJ2-2; TRBD2 agrees at 7 bases. The CDR3 is made up of 18 amino acids. CDR1 and CDR2 (germline): MNHEY, SMNVEV (reference sequence). J gave up 1 base and V 5 bases, and 13 bases lay outside the gene matches.

The chain couples TRBV7-9 to TRBJ2-1; D is perhaps TRBD2 (5 bases). V shed 1 base and J shed 1 base, with 17 bases lying between them. The CDR3 is made up of 18 amino acids. Germline-derived CDR1 and CDR2 are SEHNR and FQNEAQ (reference sequence). The CDR3 region has the DNA TGTGCCAGCAGCTTAGGTAGCGAAGGTCGGTGGTCCTACAATGAGCAGTTCTTC. Translating it yields CASSLGSEGRWSYNEQFF.

J is TRBJ1-1 and V is TRBV12-3 or TRBV12-4; D remains unclear. CDR3 length: 10 residues. Trimming cost V 7 bases and J 5 bases, with 5 bases left between them. CDR3 loop: CASTGTEAFF. DNA for the CDR3: TGTGCCAGCACCGGTACTGAAGCTTTCTTT.

The V call is TRBV11-2, the J call TRBJ2-2; D might be TRBD2 (6 bases). V was pared by 1 base and J by 7 bases, with 10 bases between. This CDR3 is built from 14 residues. Germline CDR1 is SGHAT and CDR2 is FQNNGV. In DNA, the CDR3 is TGTGCCAGCAGCTTAGGACTAGTCGTCGGGGAGCTGTTTTTT. It codes for CASSLGLVVGELFF. Complete variable domain (other parts from reference TRBV11-2 and TRBJ2-2): EAGVAQSPRYKIIEKRQSVAFWCNPISGHATLYWYQQILGQGPKLLIQFQNNGVVDDSQLPKDRFSAERLKGVDSTLKIQPAKLEDSAVYLCASSLGLVVGELFFGEGSRLTVL.

This chain links TRBV5-5 with TRBJ1-5, with D unclear. Germline CDR1 and CDR2: SGHKS and YYEKEE (reference sequence). The CDR3 has 14 residues. V was shortened by 0 bases and J by 6 bases, with 10 bases between the two germline ends. In nucleotides, the CDR3 is TGTGCCAGCAGCTTGGACACGGGAGGTCAGCCCCAGCATTTT. Residues: CASSLDTGGQPQHF.

The chain uses TRBV28 and TRBJ2-7, with a weak D call TRBD1 (8 bases). This CDR3 contains 16 residues. Between the trimmed V and J ends, which lost 5 bases and 2 bases, there was a span of 19 bases. Germline V gene sequence: CDR1 MDHEN, CDR2 SYDVKM. CDR3 nucleotides: TGTGCCAGCAGTCTATCGGACAGGGACTATACCTACGAGCAGTACTTC. This gives the protein CASSLSDRDYTYEQYF.

This chain links TRBV6-1 with TRBJ2-7; D call uncertain. The CDR3 has 14 amino acids. Germline V gene data show CDR1 as MNHNS and CDR2 as SASEGT. The V and J ends lost 2 bases and 0 bases respectively, with 8 bases between them. CDR3 DNA: TGTGCCAGCAGTGAAATTGGCAACTCCTACGAGCAGTACTTC. It encodes CASSEIGNSYEQYF.

The CDR3 coding sequence is TGTGCCAGCAGTACGACAGATACCTCCTACGAGCAGTACTTC. Translating gives CASSTTDTSYEQYF. The J gene is TRBJ2-7, the V gene TRBV28, with TRBD1 as a possible D gene (5 bases). Looked up from germline, CDR1 is MDHEN and CDR2 is SYDVKM. V was clipped by 5 bases and J by 0 bases, with 11 bases between them. The CDR3 runs to 14 residues.

The chain's CDR3 is CASRTIDGDQPQHF. As DNA, the CDR3 is TGTGCCAGTAGGACGATAGACGGGGATCAGCCCCAGCATTTT. The gene calls are TRBV19 and TRBJ1-5; no reliable D call. This CDR3 spans 14 amino acids. Germline-derived CDR1 and CDR2 are LNHDA and SQIVND (reference sequence). Deletions cut 6 bases from V and 5 bases from J, with 14 bases between.

The chain uses TRBV24-1 and TRBJ2-2; 14 bases agree with TRBD2. Germline V CDR1 and CDR2: KGHDR, SFDVKD. There are 18 residues in the CDR3. V lost 3 bases, J lost 7 bases, and 9 bases stayed unmatched. The CDR3, as DNA: TGTGCCACCAGTGATATCACGGTGGGACTAGCGGGAGTCGGGGAGCTGTTTTTT. Translated: CATSDITVGLAGVGELFF.

CDR3: CASKALGASGTGTGELFF. Written as DNA, the CDR3 is TGTGCCAGCAAAGCACTGGGGGCTAGCGGGACGGGCACCGGGGAGCTGTTTTTT. This chain uses TRBV27 with TRBJ2-2, with 9 positions matching TRBD2. The CDR3 spans 18 residues. The germline V gene encodes CDR1 MNHEY and CDR2 SMNVEV (reference sequence). The V gene end was trimmed by 7 bases and the J gene end by 4 bases; junction bases not matched to a gene: 16.

V and J are TRBV19 and TRBJ1-1; 11 bases line up with TRBD1. The trim removed 5 bases at V and 3 bases at J, leaving 8 bases unmatched. The CDR3 has 16 amino acids. Germline V gives CDR1 LNHDA, CDR2 SQIVND (reference sequence). CDR3 DNA sequence: TGTGCCAGTAGTCTGGACAGGGGGCGAGCGGACACTGAAGCTTTCTTT. This translates into CASSLDRGRADTEAFF. Looking up the rest from reference TRBV19 and TRBJ1-1 gives the full variable domain: DGGITQSPKYLFRKEGQNVTLSCEQNLNHDAMYWYRQDPGQGLRLIYYSQIVNDFQKGDIAEGYSVSREKKESFPLTVTSAQKNPTAFYLCASSLDRGRADTEAFFGQGTRLTVV.

J is TRBJ2-7 and V is TRBV9; 11 bases line up with TRBD2. The CDR3 spans 14 residues. Germline lookup yields CDR1 SGDLS and CDR2 YYNGEE. The trim removed 0 bases at V and 7 bases at J, leaving 3 bases unmatched. As DNA, the CDR3 is TGTGCCAGCAGCGTAGGCCTAGCGGGGGGAGAGCAGTACTTC. Translated: CASSVGLAGGEQYF.

V and J are TRBV9 and TRBJ2-3; tentative D call: TRBD2 (5 bases). The V gene lost 2 bases and the J gene lost 2 bases, with 18 bases spanning the gap. This CDR3 spans 17 amino acids. The germline CDR1 and CDR2 sequences are SGDLS and YYNGEE. CDR3 loop: CASSVPRVGAPTDTQYF. As DNA, the CDR3 is TGTGCCAGCAGCGTTCCCCGCGTGGGAGCCCCCACAGATACGCAGTATTTT.

This chain links TRBV7-9 with TRBJ1-1; D is ambiguous. CDR1 is SEHNR, CDR2 FQNEAQ, per germline (reference sequence). The V and J ends lost 7 bases and 5 bases respectively, with 11 bases between them. The CDR3 has 12 amino acids. The CDR3 coding sequence is TGTGCCAGCAAAGAGAGCGGGACTGAAGCTTTCTTT. Encoded protein: CASKESGTEAFF.

The rearrangement uses TRBV7-8 and TRBJ2-7; D unresolved. With 4 bases removed from V and 2 bases from J, the gap between germline ends came to 6 bases. Germline-derived CDR1 and CDR2 are SGHVS and FQNEAQ. CDR3 length: 12 residues. This chain's CDR3 is CASSSTAYEQYF. CDR3 bases: TGTGCCAGCAGCTCAACCGCCTACGAGCAGTACTTC.

The chain links TRBV6-5 to TRBJ1-6; D is ambiguous. Germline CDR1 MNHEY, CDR2 SVGAGI. Trimming removed 2 bases at V and 12 bases at J, with 8 bases between. This CDR3 is built from 12 residues. CDR3 in amino acids: CASSYKGRPLHF. For the CDR3, the DNA is TGTGCCAGCAGTTACAAGGGTAGACCCCTCCACTTT.

This sequence joins TRBV4-3 and TRBJ2-7; no reliable D call. CDR1 and CDR2 from the germline V gene are LGHNA and YSLEER. The CDR3 contains 14 residues. V was clipped by 1 base and J by 6 bases, with 13 bases between them. CDR3 sequence: CASSQGLGPGEQYF. In DNA, the CDR3 is TGCGCCAGCAGCCAAGGCCTAGGGCCTGGCGAGCAGTACTTC.

This chain connects TRBV30 to TRBJ2-7; D uncertain. V shed 5 bases and J shed 3 bases, with 11 bases lying between them. This CDR3 has 12 residues. The V gene's germline CDR1 is GTSNPN and CDR2 SVGIG (reference sequence). In DNA form, the CDR3 reads TGTGCCTGGTCAGGTCACAGCTACGAGCAGTACTTC. Residues: CAWSGHSYEQYF.